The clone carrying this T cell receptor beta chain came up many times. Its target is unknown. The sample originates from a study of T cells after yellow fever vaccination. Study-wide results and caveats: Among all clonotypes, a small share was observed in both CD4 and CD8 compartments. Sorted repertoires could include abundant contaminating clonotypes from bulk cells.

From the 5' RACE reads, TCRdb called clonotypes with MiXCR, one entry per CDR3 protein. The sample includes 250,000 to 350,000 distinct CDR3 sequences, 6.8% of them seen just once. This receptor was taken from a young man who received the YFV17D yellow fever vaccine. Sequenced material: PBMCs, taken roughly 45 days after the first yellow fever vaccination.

CDR3 in amino acids: CASSGAGRNTGELFF. The CDR3 DNA follows: TGTGCCAGCAGCGGGGCAGGGCGGAACACCGGGGAGCTGTTTTTT. V and J are TRBV11-2 and TRBJ2-2, with D possibly matching TRBD1 (5 bases). V lost 5 bases and J 1 base, leaving 11 bases between the germline ends. The germline V gene encodes CDR1 SGHAT and CDR2 FQNNGV. The CDR3 extends over 15 amino acids.